The sequence of this T cell receptor beta chain was determined in a study of blood T cell repertoires in COVID-19. Study as a whole: In each case, the material was cDNA or gDNA derived from T cells, B-cell-depleted T cells, or PBMCs.

The authors' processing: Amplification with reference gene primers provided the estimates of nucleated cell counts. Repertoires were generated with immunoSEQ multiplex PCR, while TCRdb's copy carries only in-frame clones and drops some. That table is the source of V, J and clone size, and D and trimming were worked out from the DNA. The sample has about 150,000 clones; under 85% are singletons. Germline CDR1 reads MDHEN; CDR2 reads SYDVKM. The length of the CDR3 is 12 residues. Trimming removed 6 bases at V and 9 bases at J, with 9 bases between. Material for sequencing was peripheral blood. The clonotype originates from a man in his 60s with COVID-19, enrolled during active disease. J is TRBJ1-6 and V is TRBV28, with D uncertain. The CDR3 DNA sequence: TGTGCCAGCAGATCAGAGGGTTCACCCCTCCACTTT. Protein: CASRSEGSPLHF.